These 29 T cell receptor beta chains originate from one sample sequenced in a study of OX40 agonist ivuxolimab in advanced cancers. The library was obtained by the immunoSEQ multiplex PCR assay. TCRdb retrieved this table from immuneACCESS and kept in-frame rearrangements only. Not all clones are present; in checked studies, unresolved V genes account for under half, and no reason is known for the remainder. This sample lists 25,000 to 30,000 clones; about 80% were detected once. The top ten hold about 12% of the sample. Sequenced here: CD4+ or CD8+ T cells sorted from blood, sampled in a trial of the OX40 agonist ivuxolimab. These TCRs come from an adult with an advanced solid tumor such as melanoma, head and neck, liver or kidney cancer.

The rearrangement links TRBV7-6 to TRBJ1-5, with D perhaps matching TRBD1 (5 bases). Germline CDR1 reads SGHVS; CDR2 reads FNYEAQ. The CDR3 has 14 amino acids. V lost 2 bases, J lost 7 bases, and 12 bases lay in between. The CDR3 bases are TGTGCCAGCAGCTTAATGGACACGGGGCAGCCCCAGCATTTT. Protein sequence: CASSLMDTGQPQHF. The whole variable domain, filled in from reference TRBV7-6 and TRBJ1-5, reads GAGVSQSPRYKVTKRGQDVALRCDPISGHVSLYWYRQALGQGPEFLTYFNYEAQQDKSGLPNDRFSAERPEGSISTLTIQRTEQRDSAMYRCASSLMDTGQPQHFGDGTRLSIL.

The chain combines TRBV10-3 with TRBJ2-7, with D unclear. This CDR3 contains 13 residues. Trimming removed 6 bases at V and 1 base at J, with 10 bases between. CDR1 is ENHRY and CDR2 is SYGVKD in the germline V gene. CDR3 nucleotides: TGTGCCATCAGCGGGTCAATTTCCTACGAGCAGTACTTC. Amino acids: CAISGSISYEQYF.

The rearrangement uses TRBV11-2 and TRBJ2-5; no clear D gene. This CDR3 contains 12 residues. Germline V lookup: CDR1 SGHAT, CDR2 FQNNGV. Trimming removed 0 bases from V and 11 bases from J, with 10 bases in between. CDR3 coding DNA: TGTGCCAGCAGCTTAGATGAGCGACGGCAGTACTTC. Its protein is CASSLDERRQYF.

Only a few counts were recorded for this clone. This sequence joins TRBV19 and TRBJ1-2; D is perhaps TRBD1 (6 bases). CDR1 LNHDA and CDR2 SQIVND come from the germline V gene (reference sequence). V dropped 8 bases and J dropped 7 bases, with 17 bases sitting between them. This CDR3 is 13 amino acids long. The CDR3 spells CASHEQGRLGYTF. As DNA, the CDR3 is TGTGCCAGTCACGAACAGGGTCGGCTTGGCTACACCTTC.

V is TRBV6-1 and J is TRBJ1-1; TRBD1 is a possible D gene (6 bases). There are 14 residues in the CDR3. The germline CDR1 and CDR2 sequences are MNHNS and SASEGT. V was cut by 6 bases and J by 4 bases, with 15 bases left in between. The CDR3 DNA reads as TGTGCCAGCAGCCGCAGGGGAGAGAGCACTGAAGCTTTCTTT. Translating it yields CASSRRGESTEAFF.

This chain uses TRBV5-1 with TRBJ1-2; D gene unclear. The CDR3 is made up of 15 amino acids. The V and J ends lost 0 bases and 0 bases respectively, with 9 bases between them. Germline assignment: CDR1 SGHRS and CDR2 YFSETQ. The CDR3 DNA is TGCGCCAGCAGCTTGGATCCGGCGGCTAACTATGGCTACACCTTC. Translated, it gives CASSLDPAANYGYTF.

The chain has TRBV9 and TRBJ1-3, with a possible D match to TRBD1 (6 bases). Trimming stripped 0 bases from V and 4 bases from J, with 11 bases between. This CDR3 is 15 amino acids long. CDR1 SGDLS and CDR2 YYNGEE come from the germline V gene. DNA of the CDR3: TGTGCCAGCAGCGTAGCCGGGGGCCGGGGAAACACCATATATTTT. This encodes CASSVAGGRGNTIYF. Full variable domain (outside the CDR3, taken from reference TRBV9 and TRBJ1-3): DSGVTQTPKHLITATGQRVTLRCSPRSGDLSVYWYQQSLDQGLQFLIQYYNGEERAKGNILERFSAQQFPDLHSELNLSSLELGDSALYFCASSVAGGRGNTIYFGEGSWLTVV.

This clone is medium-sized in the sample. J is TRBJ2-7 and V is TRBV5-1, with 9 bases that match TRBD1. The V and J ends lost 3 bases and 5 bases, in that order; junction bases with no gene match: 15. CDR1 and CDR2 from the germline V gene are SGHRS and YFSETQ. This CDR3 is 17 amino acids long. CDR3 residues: CASSSSSSGTGLHEQYF. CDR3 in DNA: TGCGCCAGCAGCTCCTCCTCCTCCGGGACAGGGCTTCACGAGCAGTACTTC.

The CDR3 nucleotides are TGTGCCAGCAGCCTCCGGGACAGGAGCACCGGGGAGCTGTTTTTT. Protein product: CASSLRDRSTGELFF. This rearrangement joins TRBV7-9 to TRBJ2-2; 8 bases are a match to TRBD1. In germline, CDR1 is SEHNR, CDR2 FQNEAQ (reference sequence). The junction had 6 bases not matched to a gene; V was cut back by 5 bases and J by 4 bases. The CDR3 spans 15 residues.

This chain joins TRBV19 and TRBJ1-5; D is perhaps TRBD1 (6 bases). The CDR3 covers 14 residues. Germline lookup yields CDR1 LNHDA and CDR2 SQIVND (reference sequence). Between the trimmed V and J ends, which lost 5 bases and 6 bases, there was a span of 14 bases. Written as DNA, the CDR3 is TGTGCCAGTAGTGCCTCCAGGGGTAGTCAGCCCCAGCATTTT. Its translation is CASSASRGSQPQHF.

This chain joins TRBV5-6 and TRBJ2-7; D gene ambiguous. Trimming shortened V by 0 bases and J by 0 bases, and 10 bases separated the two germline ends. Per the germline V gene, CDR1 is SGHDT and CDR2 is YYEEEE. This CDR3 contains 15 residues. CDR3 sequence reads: CASSLDGFLSYEQYF. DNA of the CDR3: TGTGCCAGCAGCTTGGATGGGTTTCTCTCCTACGAGCAGTACTTC.

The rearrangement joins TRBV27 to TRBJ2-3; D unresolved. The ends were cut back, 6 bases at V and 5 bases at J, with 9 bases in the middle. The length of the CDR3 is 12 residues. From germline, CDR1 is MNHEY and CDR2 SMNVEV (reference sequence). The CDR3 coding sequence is TGTGCCAGCAGCCACAAGGGAGATACGCAGTATTTT. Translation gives CASSHKGDTQYF.

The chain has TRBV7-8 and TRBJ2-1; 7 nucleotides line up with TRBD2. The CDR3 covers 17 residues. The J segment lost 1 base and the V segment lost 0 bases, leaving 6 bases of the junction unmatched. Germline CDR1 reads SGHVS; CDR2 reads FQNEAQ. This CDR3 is CASSLAAGVGSYNEQFF. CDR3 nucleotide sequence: TGTGCCAGCAGCTTAGCCGCGGGGGTGGGATCCTACAATGAGCAGTTCTTC.

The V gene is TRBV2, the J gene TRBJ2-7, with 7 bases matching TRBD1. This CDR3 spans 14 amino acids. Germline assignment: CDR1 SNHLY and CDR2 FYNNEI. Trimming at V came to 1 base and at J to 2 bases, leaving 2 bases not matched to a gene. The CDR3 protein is CASSEDQGAYEQYF. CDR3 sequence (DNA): TGTGCCAGCAGTGAAGACCAGGGGGCCTACGAGCAGTACTTC.

The chain's CDR3 is CASSLTQGANSGANVLTF. CDR3 DNA sequence: TGTGCCAGCAGCTTAACACAGGGGGCGAACTCTGGGGCCAACGTCCTGACTTTC. This chain connects TRBV7-3 to TRBJ2-6, with TRBD1 matching 9 bases. Germline CDR1 is SGHTA and CDR2 is FQGTGA. The ends lost 0 bases at V and 0 bases at J; junction bases unmatched: 3. The CDR3 runs 18 residues.

The CDR3 DNA follows: TGTGCCAGTAGCGGTTCCGGGATTTACGAGCAGTACTTC. This encodes CASSGSGIYEQYF. The chain recombines TRBV19 with TRBJ2-7; the D gene is possibly TRBD2 (5 bases). The CDR3 spans 13 residues. V was shortened by 6 bases and J by 4 bases, with 13 bases between the two germline ends. Per germline, CDR1 LNHDA and CDR2 SQIVND (reference sequence).

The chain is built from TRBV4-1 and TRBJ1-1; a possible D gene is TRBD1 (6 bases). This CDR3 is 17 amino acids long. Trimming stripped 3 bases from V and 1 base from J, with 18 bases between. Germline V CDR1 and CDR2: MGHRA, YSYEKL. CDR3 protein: CASSHAQGWGTNTEAFF. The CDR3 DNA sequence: TGCGCCAGCAGCCACGCACAGGGATGGGGGACGAACACTGAAGCTTTCTTT.

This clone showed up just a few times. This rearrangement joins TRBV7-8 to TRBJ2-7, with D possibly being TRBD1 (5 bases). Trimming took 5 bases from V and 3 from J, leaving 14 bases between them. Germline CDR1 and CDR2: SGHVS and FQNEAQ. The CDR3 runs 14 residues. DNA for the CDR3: TGTGCCAGCAGCACCCCTCGTAGGGGCTACGAGCAGTACTTC. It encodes CASSTPRRGYEQYF.

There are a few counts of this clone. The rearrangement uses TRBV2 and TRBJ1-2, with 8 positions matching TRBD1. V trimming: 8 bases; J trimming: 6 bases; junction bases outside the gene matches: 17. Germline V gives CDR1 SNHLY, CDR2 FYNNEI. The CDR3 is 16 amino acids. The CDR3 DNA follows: TGTGCCAGCTATCGCAGAACCGACAGGGGCTCTGATGGCTACACCTTC. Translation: CASYRRTDRGSDGYTF.

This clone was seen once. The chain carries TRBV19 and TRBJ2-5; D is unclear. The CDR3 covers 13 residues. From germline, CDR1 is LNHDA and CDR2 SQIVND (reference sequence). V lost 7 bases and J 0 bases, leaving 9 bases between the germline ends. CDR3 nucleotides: TGTGCCAGTATGAAACGGAACCAAGAGACCCAGTACTTC. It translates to CASMKRNQETQYF.

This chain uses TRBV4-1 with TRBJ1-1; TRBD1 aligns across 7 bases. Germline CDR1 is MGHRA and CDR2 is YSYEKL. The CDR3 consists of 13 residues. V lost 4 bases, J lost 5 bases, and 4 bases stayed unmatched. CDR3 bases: TGCGCCAGCAGCCGACAGGGAGGGACTGAAGCTTTCTTT. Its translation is CASSRQGGTEAFF.

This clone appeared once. CDR3 residues: CASSVGDNSYEQYF. The CDR3 DNA sequence: TGTGCCAGCAGCGTAGGGGACAACTCCTACGAGCAGTACTTC. This rearrangement joins TRBV9 to TRBJ2-7; maybe TRBD1 (6 bases). The V end was cut by 0 bases, the J end by 0 bases, with 7 bases between. Germline assignment: CDR1 SGDLS and CDR2 YYNGEE. The CDR3 contains 14 residues.

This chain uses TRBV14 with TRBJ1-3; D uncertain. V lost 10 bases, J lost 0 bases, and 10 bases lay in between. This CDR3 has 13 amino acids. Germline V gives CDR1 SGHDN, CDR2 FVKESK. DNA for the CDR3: TGTGCCACCCGAAGCCTCTCTGGAAACACCATATATTTT. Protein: CATRSLSGNTIYF.

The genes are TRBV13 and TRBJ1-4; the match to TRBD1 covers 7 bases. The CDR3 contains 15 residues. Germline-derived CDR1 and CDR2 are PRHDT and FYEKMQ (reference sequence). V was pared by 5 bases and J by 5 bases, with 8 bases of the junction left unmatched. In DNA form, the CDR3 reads TGTGCCAGCAGCGCCTCCGGGACAGCAAATGAAAAACTGTTTTTT. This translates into CASSASGTANEKLFF.

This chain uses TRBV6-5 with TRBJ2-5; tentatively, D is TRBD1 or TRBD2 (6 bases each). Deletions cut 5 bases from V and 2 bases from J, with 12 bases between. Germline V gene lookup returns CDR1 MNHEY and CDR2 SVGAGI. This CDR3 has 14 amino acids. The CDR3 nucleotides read TGTGCCAGCAGTACCCCGGGGGCGCAAGAGACCCAGTACTTC. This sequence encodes CASSTPGAQETQYF.

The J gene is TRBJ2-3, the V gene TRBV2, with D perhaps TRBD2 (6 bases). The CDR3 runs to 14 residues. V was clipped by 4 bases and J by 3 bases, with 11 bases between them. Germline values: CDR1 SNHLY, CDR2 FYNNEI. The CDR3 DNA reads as TGTGCCAGCAGTGGGTATGGAGGGACAGATACGCAGTATTTT. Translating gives CASSGYGGTDTQYF.

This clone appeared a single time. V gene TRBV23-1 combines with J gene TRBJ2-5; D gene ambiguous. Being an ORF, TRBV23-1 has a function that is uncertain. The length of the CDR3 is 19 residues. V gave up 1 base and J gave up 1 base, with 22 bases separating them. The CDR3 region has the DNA TGCGCCAGCAGTCAATACGGATCCCTGCCATCGCTCCTCCAAGAGACCCAGTACTTC. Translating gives CASSQYGSLPSLLQETQYF.

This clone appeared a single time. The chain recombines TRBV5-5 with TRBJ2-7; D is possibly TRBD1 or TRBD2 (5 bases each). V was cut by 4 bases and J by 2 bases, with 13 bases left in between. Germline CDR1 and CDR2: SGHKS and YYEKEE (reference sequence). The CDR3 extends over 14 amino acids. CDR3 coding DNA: TGTGCCAGCAGCCACCGGGACGGAACCTACGAGCAGTACTTC. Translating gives CASSHRDGTYEQYF.

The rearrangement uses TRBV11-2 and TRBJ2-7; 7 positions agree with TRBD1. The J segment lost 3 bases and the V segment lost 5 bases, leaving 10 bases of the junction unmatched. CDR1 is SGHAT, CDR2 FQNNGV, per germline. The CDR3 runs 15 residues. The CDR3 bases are TGTGCCAGCAGCCTAGCCTCCGGGACAGTCTACGAGCAGTACTTC. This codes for CASSLASGTVYEQYF.